The present entry profiles one TCR beta chain with its context. Its binding antigen is unknown. No clone much larger than this one lies a single base away; base qualities are absent. The sample comes from a study of memory CD4+ T cells and cytomegalovirus serostatus (dated by TCRdb to the late 2010s). In the study overall: A total of about 33 healthy Belgian adults, of whom 9 were CMV seropositive and about 24 were CMV seronegative, were included in the cohort. The study sequenced CD4+ memory TCRbeta repertoires of a Belgian cohort with known cytomegalovirus serostatus to replicate a published TCR-based CMV serostatus classifier. Broader findings and caveats from the paper: For CMV serostatus prediction, a median bootstrapped AUC of approximately 0.95 was reached with the original framework, and a median bootstrapped AUC of roughly 0.9 was reached with a US-trained random forest. Of about 180 previously reported CMV-associated TCRbeta sequences, approximately 70 appeared in the CD4+ memory repertoires, each in one to five individuals. On the Belgian cohort, the classifier built on the original framework reached a median bootstrapped AUC of about 0.96, with a 95% CI of 0.76-1.00. Results were interpreted as suggesting that the CMV-associated TCR signature is largely present in the CD4+ memory repertoire. Only CD4+CD45RO+ memory cells were sequenced, unlike the original study, which covered naive and memory CD4+ and CD8+ populations.

A FACSAria II was used to sort memory CD4+ T cells, defined as single viable CD3+CD4+CD8-CD45RO+ cells. CMV serostatus was assessed using a Roche Elecsys assay, by which serum IgG against CMV pp150, pp28, p38 and p52 was detected. Following thawing, total CD4+ T cells were enriched through positive selection using CD4 magnetic microbeads. The samples came from a different study that was designed specifically to examine the CD4+ T cell memory repertoire. Peripheral blood mononuclear cells were isolated and cryopreserved following standard operating procedures; serum was stored at -80 °C. The staining used CD3-PerCP (BW264/56), CD4-APC (RPA-T4), CD45RO-PE (UCHT1) and CD8-Pacific Orange (3B5) antibodies, and Sytox blue was used to exclude non-viable cells. Genomic DNA was extracted from sorted cells with the Quick-DNA Microprep Kit. TCRbeta DNA was amplified with the immunoSEQ hsTCRbeta kit following the manufacturer's protocol. An Illumina MiSeq instrument was used to sequence the TCRbeta libraries. Processing in the source paper ran as follows. Following removal of out-of-frame sequences, a few million distinct TCRbeta sequences were retained, with an average of roughly 70,000 per individual. Each individual was scored by the count of 164 previously reported CMV-associated TCRbeta sequences and the total productive distinct TCRbeta count. A beta-binomial model was reimplemented in Python, and random forests from scikit-learn, run with default parameters, were trained on data from the US cohort. On the Belgian cohort, classifier performance was reported as the median AUC, along with percentile confidence intervals, across 10,000 bootstrap iterations. TCRdb took this table from immuneACCESS and kept in-frame rearrangements with V and J called. Such tables lack part of the clones; where checked against another copy, unresolved V genes explain under half of the gap, and the rest is unexplained. V and J calls and clone size come straight from that table; D and trimming were deduced from the DNA. Recorded for this sample are some 49,000 clones; 75% to 85% of them occurred a single time. The ten largest clones take up 0.85% to 0.95% of the sample.

CDR1 and CDR2 (LNHNV, YYDKDF) derive from the germline V gene (reference sequence). V and J are truncated by 4 bases and 2 bases respectively, leaving an intervening sequence of 13 bases. Taken from cysteine to phenylalanine, the CDR3 has 15 residues. Just CDR3 DNA is preserved here, 45 bases in frame from base 1. Specimen: memory CD4+ T cells from blood. The rearranged segments are TRBV15 and TRBJ2-3; 5 matching bases give a weak D call of TRBD2. The TCR comes from an adult in good health and CMV-seronegative. CDR3 protein: CATSNSRRDTDTQYF. Read as DNA, the sequence is TGTGCCACCAGCAACTCCCGACGGGACACAGATACGCAGTATTTT.